These 5 T cell receptor beta chains were all obtained from the same sample, sequenced in a study of CD8 T cells in ankylosing spondylitis. In TCRdb, the 5' RACE reads were re-called with MiXCR into one record per CDR3 protein. There are some 30,000 distinct CDR3 sequences in the sample; roughly 7.2% occur only once, and about 10% lies in the top ten. The specimen was blood, either unsorted or a sorted T cell fraction (not recorded which). These receptors came from a male donor with ankylosing spondylitis or in good health (not recorded which).

This clonotype was found many times. This rearrangement joins TRBV5-5 to TRBJ1-1; D remains ambiguous. V lost 3 bases to trimming and J lost 1 base, with 22 bases between them. Germline-derived CDR1 and CDR2 are SGHKS and YYEKEE (reference sequence). The CDR3 totals 18 residues. In DNA, the CDR3 is TGTGCCAGCAGCTCCCCCTTGGGCCCTGCTACTCGGAACACTGAAGCTTTCTTT. Translation: CASSSPLGPATRNTEAFF.

At least ten counts were recorded for this clonotype. This rearrangement joins TRBV20-1 to TRBJ1-5, with 7 nucleotides matching TRBD1. The germline V gene encodes CDR1 DFQATT and CDR2 SNEGSKA (reference sequence). Unmatched junction bases numbered 6, after V lost 4 bases and J lost 3 bases. The CDR3 contains 14 residues. CDR3 sequence reads: CSATGGNYNQPQHF. The CDR3 nucleotides are TGCAGTGCTACAGGGGGTAATTACAATCAGCCCCAGCATTTT.

This clonotype was observed a few times. This sequence joins TRBV18 and TRBJ1-4; weak D call: TRBD1 (6 bases). Trimming removed 5 bases at V and 7 bases at J, with 14 bases between. Germline-derived CDR1 and CDR2 are KGHSH and LQKENI. The CDR3 spans 14 residues. For the CDR3, the DNA is TGTGCCAGCTCAGTACAGGGAGGAGGTGAAAAACTGTTTTTT. As protein: CASSVQGGGEKLFF.

This clonotype was counted only a few times. V usage is TRBV12-3 or TRBV12-4 and J usage is TRBJ1-6, with a weak D call TRBD1 (6 bases). This CDR3 has 14 residues. Trimming took 6 bases from V and 8 from J, leaving 14 bases between them. CDR3 protein: CASSLTGPDSPLHF. The CDR3 nucleotides are TGTGCCAGCAGCTTAACAGGGCCGGATTCACCCCTCCACTTT.

The chain carries TRBV15 and TRBJ1-5; no clear D gene. Germline V lookup: CDR1 LNHNV, CDR2 YYDKDF (reference sequence). CDR3 size: 13 residues. V gave up 0 bases and J gave up 7 bases, with 7 bases separating them. The CDR3 sequence: CATSRDPGQPQHF. In DNA, the CDR3 is TGTGCCACCAGCAGAGACCCCGGGCAGCCCCAGCATTTT.